This T cell receptor beta chain was obtained from a study of blood T cell repertoires in COVID-19 (TCRdb year 2020). Turning to the overall study: Collaborator samples came from the United States, Italy and Spain and covered acute and convalescent phases of COVID-19. The repertoires were made available in a free public database intended to serve as a resource for research on the immune response to SARS-CoV-2. The samples were drawn from the first 160 participants of the ongoing ImmuneRACE study and from some 1,300 subjects provided by 6 global collaborators. Subjects who had been exposed to COVID-19, were actively infected with it, or had recovered from it provided the deeply sampled blood TCRbeta repertoires that made up the dataset. The material from the prospective study consisted of cDNA or gDNA derived from T cells, B-cell-depleted T cells, or PBMCs. HLA class I and class II types, where available, came from metadata supplied by the sample provider rather than from assay-based typing. Sample metadata almost always included a de-identified subject ID, COVID-19 status, age in years and sex. The full study reports these points: The amount of clinical and demographic metadata varied by source and participant and was provided uncurated.

As regards this clone: Which antigen it targets is not known. Nothing much larger sits one base from this clone, and base qualities are not available.

Compared with germline, V lacks 4 bases and J lacks 2 bases; bases without a gene match: 7. Via the germline V gene (reference sequence), CDR1 is LNHNV and CDR2 YYDKDF. The CDR3 starts with the cysteine, ends with the phenylalanine, and has 15 residues. The DNA shown is the 45-base CDR3, in frame from base 1. TCRbeta CDR3 regions were amplified from genomic DNA by means of the immunoSEQ Assay, a bias-controlled multiplex PCR. On the study's bioinformatics: Within the assay, amplification of reference gene primers was used to estimate how many nucleated cells each sample contained. To quantify the absolute abundance of each unique TCRbeta CDR3 rearrangement, sequence reads were collapsed and filtered. For each sample, productive Simpson clonality was calculated by taking the square root of Simpson's diversity index across productive rearrangements. The table was pulled from immuneACCESS by TCRdb, which kept in-frame rearrangements only. Such tables lose some clones; where checked, under half of the loss comes from unresolved V genes, and the rest has no known cause. The V and J calls and clone size come from that table; D and trimming were worked out from the DNA. The sample table shows hundreds of thousands of clones, and approximately 84% are seen once. The top ten clonotypes cover around 1.8% of the sample.

The collaborating institutions used their own protocols to collect whole blood in K2EDTA tubes. For TCRbeta analysis, collaborators shipped samples as frozen whole blood, isolated PBMCs, or DNA extracted from either of those sample types. This TCR was sampled from a woman aged 80 or older with acute or convalescent COVID-19. Sequencing used peripheral blood. The chain uses TRBV15 and TRBJ2-5; 7 bases in the junction line up with TRBD1. The sequence in DNA is TGTGCCACCAGCAAAGATCAGGGGGAACAAGAGACCCAGTACTTC. Its translation reads: CATSKDQGEQETQYF.